The 29 T cell receptor beta chains below were found in one sample sequenced in a study of T cell repertoires in cytomegalovirus infection. TCRdb used MiXCR to reprocess the reads, holding one entry per CDR3 protein. The sample yields around 290,000 distinct CDR3 sequences, roughly 26% seen once. The sample was PBMCs. These receptor sequences come from a human donor in good health (CMV status not recorded). Some clones in this sample may be carry-over from other donors' samples.

The V gene is TRBV2, the J gene TRBJ2-2; no firm D call. V gave up 2 bases and J gave up 5 bases, with 21 bases separating them. The CDR3 runs 18 residues. The germline V gene encodes CDR1 SNHLY and CDR2 FYNNEI. As DNA, the CDR3 is TGTGCCAGCAGTGAAACAAAAACTCCGGGCCGCAGGACCGGGGAGCTGTTTTTT. Protein: CASSETKTPGRRTGELFF.

The V gene is TRBV2, the J gene TRBJ1-3; TRBD1 aligns across 8 bases. Germline V gene data show CDR1 as SNHLY and CDR2 as FYNNEI. The CDR3 is 15 amino acids. Unmatched junction bases numbered 5, after V lost 7 bases and J lost 0 bases. The DNA of the CDR3 is TGTGCCAGCACCGTGACAGGGGTCTCTGGAAACACCATATATTTT. Translating gives CASTVTGVSGNTIYF.

The gene calls are TRBV19 and TRBJ2-7; D not resolved. This CDR3 has 13 residues. Germline CDR1 LNHDA, CDR2 SQIVND (reference sequence). V lost 3 bases and J lost 5, with 11 bases in between. The CDR3 here is CASSIQMGNEQYF. The CDR3 DNA is TGTGCCAGTAGTATTCAAATGGGGAACGAGCAGTACTTC.

This clonotype was found a few times. The CDR3 DNA follows: TGTGCCAGCAAATTGGGAGGGACAGGGGGAACCTACGAGCAGTACTTC. It specifies CASKLGGTGGTYEQYF. The chain combines TRBV6-5 with TRBJ2-7; 11 bases line up with TRBD1. The CDR3 contains 16 residues. The germline gives CDR1 MNHEY, CDR2 SVGAGI. Losses at the gene ends were 7 bases for V and 2 bases for J; bases not matched to a gene: 10.

The chain recombines TRBV7-4 with TRBJ2-5; TRBD2 agrees at 11 bases. This CDR3 has 14 amino acids. Germline V lookup: CDR1 SGHVT, CDR2 SQSDAQ. The V segment lost 3 bases and the J segment 4 bases; nucleotides outside the gene matches: 1. CDR3 protein: CASSFTSGGETQYF. As DNA, the CDR3 is TGTGCCAGCAGCTTTACTAGCGGGGGAGAGACCCAGTACTTC.

This clonotype showed up just a few times. The J gene is TRBJ1-4, the V gene TRBV29-1; the D gene is possibly TRBD1 (5 bases). Trimming left V 5 bases short and J 8 bases short, with 12 bases between. Looked up from germline, CDR1 is SQVTM and CDR2 is ANQGSEA. This CDR3 comprises 12 residues. CDR3 sequence: CSVSGPSEKLFF. CDR3 sequence (DNA): TGCAGCGTTTCAGGGCCCTCCGAAAAACTGTTTTTT.

This clonotype showed up many times. The chain uses TRBV6-1 and TRBJ1-5; D perhaps matches TRBD1 (6 bases). The CDR3 runs to 16 residues. Germline-derived CDR1 and CDR2 are MNHNS and SASEGT. The ends were cut back, 5 bases at V and 1 base at J, with 15 bases in the middle. The CDR3 reads CASSRGGSPSNQPQHF. CDR3 bases: TGTGCCAGCAGTCGAGGGGGGAGTCCGAGCAATCAGCCCCAGCATTTT.

The chain is built from TRBV7-3 and TRBJ2-2, with D unresolved. V lost 5 bases, J lost 6 bases, and 10 bases lay in between. The CDR3 sequence is 13 residues long. CDR1 SGHTA and CDR2 FQGTGA come from the germline V gene. The CDR3 DNA follows: TGTGCCAGCAGCCCAACCGGGCCCGGGGAGCTGTTTTTT. This sequence encodes CASSPTGPGELFF.

The chain links TRBV5-6 to TRBJ2-1; 7 bases agree with TRBD2. V gave up 5 bases and J gave up 1 base; unmatched junction bases: 6. There are 15 residues in the CDR3. Germline CDR1 SGHDT, CDR2 YYEEEE. CDR3 coding DNA: TGTGCCAGCAGAGCAGGACTAGATTCCTACAATGAGCAGTTCTTC. This codes for CASRAGLDSYNEQFF.

This clonotype has only a few counts. The chain combines TRBV18 with TRBJ1-1; no reliable D call. Per germline, CDR1 KGHSH and CDR2 LQKENI. The V end lost 3 bases, the J end lost 2 bases, and 19 bases lay between the germline ends. The CDR3 has 17 amino acids. Written as DNA, the CDR3 is TGTGCCAGCTCACCTATCATCCTGAGTCCAGTCAACACTGAAGCTTTCTTT. The encoded protein is CASSPIILSPVNTEAFF. The full variable domain, rest sourced from reference TRBV18 and TRBJ1-1, is NAGVMQNPRHLVRRRGQEARLRCSPMKGHSHVYWYRQLPEEGLKFMVYLQKENIIDESGMPKERFSAEFPKEGPSILRIQQVVRGDSAAYFCASSPIILSPVNTEAFFGQGTRLTVV.

This clonotype was counted many times. V usage is TRBV11-2 and J usage is TRBJ2-1; D is undetermined. The CDR3 consists of 14 residues. Germline V CDR1 and CDR2: SGHAT, FQNNGV. Trimming cost V 1 base and J 7 bases, with 11 bases left between them. This CDR3 reads CASSLASRTNEQFF. The CDR3 nucleotides read TGTGCCAGCAGCTTAGCTTCTAGGACGAATGAGCAGTTCTTC. Full variable domain (remainder filled in from reference TRBV11-2 and TRBJ2-1): EAGVAQSPRYKIIEKRQSVAFWCNPISGHATLYWYQQILGQGPKLLIQFQNNGVVDDSQLPKDRFSAERLKGVDSTLKIQPAKLEDSAVYLCASSLASRTNEQFFGPGTRLTVL.

This clonotype was picked up many times. V usage is TRBV7-2 and J usage is TRBJ1-2; perhaps TRBD1 as D (6 bases). Germline CDR1 is SGHTA and CDR2 is FQGNSA. Trimming took 4 bases from V and 7 from J, leaving 22 bases between them. This CDR3 is built from 16 residues. The chain's CDR3 is CASSSEAAGEQFGYTF. CDR3 coding DNA: TGTGCCAGCAGCTCAGAGGCGGCAGGGGAACAATTTGGCTACACCTTC.

V gene TRBV19 combines with J gene TRBJ1-1, with TRBD1 matching over 7 bases. V dropped 7 bases and J dropped 0; count of bases not matched to a gene: 20. The germline CDR1 and CDR2 sequences are LNHDA and SQIVND (reference sequence). The CDR3 is made up of 19 amino acids. The CDR3 nucleotides read TGTGCCAGTACCGAATGGGGAGCTACGAGAGGGGGCGTGAACACTGAAGCTTTCTTT. Amino acids: CASTEWGATRGGVNTEAFF.

A few counts support this clonotype. The V and J genes are TRBV28 and TRBJ2-6, with no clear D. This CDR3 has 16 amino acids. V lost 3 bases to trimming and J lost 0 bases, with 9 bases between them. The germline V gene encodes CDR1 MDHEN and CDR2 SYDVKM. CDR3 nucleotide sequence: TGTGCCAGCAGTTTTGCCTGGGGCTCTGGGGCCAACGTCCTGACTTTC. It encodes CASSFAWGSGANVLTF.

This clonotype has at least ten counts. This chain joins TRBV7-2 and TRBJ1-2; D uncertain. With 0 bases removed from V and 3 bases from J, the gap between germline ends came to 14 bases. CDR1 and CDR2 (germline): SGHTA, FQGNSA. This CDR3 is 16 amino acids long. The CDR3 sequence: CASSLARGYPDYGYTF. For the CDR3, the DNA is TGTGCCAGCAGCTTAGCGCGTGGGTATCCGGACTATGGCTACACCTTC.

This clonotype was seen repeatedly, ten times or more. The J gene is TRBJ2-7, the V gene TRBV20-1; D unclear. CDR1 DFQATT and CDR2 SNEGSKA come from the germline V gene (reference sequence). There are 13 residues in the CDR3. V dropped 0 bases and J dropped 3 bases, with 9 bases sitting between them. Here the CDR3 reads CSARDRAGYEQYF. CDR3 in DNA: TGCAGTGCTAGAGATCGGGCAGGCTACGAGCAGTACTTC.

The CDR3 DNA follows: TGCAGTGCTAGAGGTTCGGGGGTGGACACTGAAGCTTTCTTT. Its protein product is CSARGSGVDTEAFF. The chain employs TRBV20-1 and TRBJ1-1; weak D call: TRBD1 (5 bases). This CDR3 spans 14 amino acids. Trimming took off 1 base at V and 3 bases at J, with 12 bases between the two ends. Germline V CDR1 and CDR2: DFQATT, SNEGSKA (reference sequence).

The J gene is TRBJ2-1, the V gene TRBV29-1; D gene ambiguous. V lost 4 bases to trimming and J lost 8 bases, with 3 bases between them. The CDR3 has 9 amino acids. CDR1 SQVTM and CDR2 ANQGSEA come from the germline V gene. The CDR3 here is CSVAHEQFF. In DNA, the CDR3 is TGCAGCGTTGCTCATGAGCAGTTCTTC.

This clonotype was seen ten or more times. The chain couples TRBV7-6 to TRBJ2-1; 10 bases match TRBD2. The junction had 10 bases not matched to a gene; V was cut back by 5 bases and J by 9 bases. This CDR3 comprises 15 residues. Germline CDR1 is SGHVS and CDR2 is FNYEAQ. CDR3 DNA: TGTGCCAGCAGCCCTACTAGCGGGATTGTGGGTGAGCAGTTCTTC. It yields the protein CASSPTSGIVGEQFF. Combining the CDR3 with reference TRBV7-6 and TRBJ2-1 gives the whole variable domain GAGVSQSPRYKVTKRGQDVALRCDPISGHVSLYWYRQALGQGPEFLTYFNYEAQQDKSGLPNDRFSAERPEGSISTLTIQRTEQRDSAMYRCASSPTSGIVGEQFFGPGTRLTVL.

This chain joins TRBV12-3 or TRBV12-4 and TRBJ1-5; 12 nucleotides line up with TRBD1. The ends lost 6 bases at V and 2 bases at J; junction bases unmatched: 8. The CDR3 sequence is 17 residues long. The CDR3 region has the DNA TGTGCCAGCAGGGGGGGACAGGGGGCTTGGGGCAATCAGCCCCAGCATTTT. Translating gives CASRGGQGAWGNQPQHF.

This clonotype has just a few counts. The rearrangement joins TRBV28 to TRBJ1-4, with 9 nucleotides matching TRBD1. Germline V gene data show CDR1 as MDHEN and CDR2 as SYDVKM. CDR3 size: 18 residues. Trimming cost V 5 bases and J 1 base; bases outside gene matches: 11. CDR3 sequence: CASSPHRGQGRTNEKLFF. CDR3 sequence (DNA): TGTGCCAGCAGTCCACACAGGGGGCAAGGACGAACTAATGAAAAACTGTTTTTT. The whole variable domain, remainder taken from reference TRBV28 and TRBJ1-4, is DVKVTQSSRYLVKRTGEKVFLECVQDMDHENMFWYRQDPGLGLRLIYFSYDVKMKEKGDIPEGYSVSREKKERFSLILESASTNQTSMYLCASSPHRGQGRTNEKLFFGSGTQLSVL.

There are a few counts of this clonotype. The chain employs TRBV7-2 and TRBJ2-1; D may be TRBD1 (6 bases). Deletions cut 5 bases from V and 5 bases from J, with 16 bases between. This CDR3 contains 15 residues. Germline V CDR1 and CDR2: SGHTA, FQGNSA. CDR3 protein: CASSQVPTGNNEQFF. The CDR3 DNA is TGTGCCAGCAGCCAGGTGCCCACAGGGAACAATGAGCAGTTCTTC.

V usage is TRBV28 and J usage is TRBJ1-4; 7 nucleotides line up with TRBD1. Germline values: CDR1 MDHEN, CDR2 SYDVKM. The length of the CDR3 is 14 residues. The V gene end was trimmed by 6 bases and the J gene end by 5 bases; junction bases not matched to a gene: 6. The CDR3 sequence: CASSGDSRNEKLFF. The DNA for the CDR3 is TGTGCCAGCAGCGGGGACAGCCGGAATGAAAAACTGTTTTTT.

This clonotype showed up many times. The CDR3 here is CASREVGVGEQFF. The CDR3 bases are TGTGCCAGCAGGGAGGTGGGCGTTGGTGAGCAGTTCTTC. The gene calls are TRBV7-9 and TRBJ2-1; D perhaps matches TRBD2 (5 bases). The V end was cut by 6 bases, the J end by 9 bases, with 15 bases between. The CDR3 has 13 amino acids. Germline V gene lookup returns CDR1 SEHNR and CDR2 FQNEAQ (reference sequence).

The rearrangement joins TRBV7-6 to TRBJ2-7, with 10 bases that match TRBD1. Per the germline V gene, CDR1 is SGHVS and CDR2 is FNYEAQ. The CDR3 contains 16 residues. The ends lost 3 bases at V and 1 base at J; junction bases unmatched: 6. Written as DNA, the CDR3 is TGTGCCAGCAGCTTGGGGAGGGACAGGGGATCCTACGAGCAGTACTTC. It specifies CASSLGRDRGSYEQYF. Full variable domain (outside the CDR3, taken from reference TRBV7-6 and TRBJ2-7): GAGVSQSPRYKVTKRGQDVALRCDPISGHVSLYWYRQALGQGPEFLTYFNYEAQQDKSGLPNDRFSAERPEGSISTLTIQRTEQRDSAMYRCASSLGRDRGSYEQYFGPGTRLTVT.

This clonotype was observed many times. This sequence joins TRBV7-2 and TRBJ2-5; D may be TRBD1 (5 bases). This CDR3 has 14 amino acids. Trimming took off 1 base at V and 5 bases at J, with 11 bases between the two ends. Germline V lookup: CDR1 SGHTA, CDR2 FQGNSA. CDR3 sequence: CASSLEDTRETQYF. CDR3 sequence (DNA): TGTGCCAGCAGCTTAGAGGACACCCGGGAGACCCAGTACTTC.

This clonotype was detected a few times. This chain links TRBV11-2 with TRBJ2-7; 8 bases match TRBD1. The V gene end was trimmed by 5 bases and the J gene end by 10 bases; junction bases not matched to a gene: 19. Germline V CDR1 and CDR2: SGHAT, FQNNGV. CDR3 length equals 16 residues. The CDR3 region is CASSPTPGQDALFQYF. The CDR3 DNA follows: TGTGCCAGCAGCCCTACACCGGGACAGGATGCTTTGTTCCAGTACTTC.

This clonotype was seen only a few times. V is TRBV12-3 or TRBV12-4 and J is TRBJ1-6, with 10 bases fitting TRBD1. Unmatched junction bases numbered 9, after V lost 6 bases and J lost 13 bases. The CDR3 runs to 14 residues. For the CDR3, the DNA is TGTGCCAGCAGACTGGGACAGGGGTTTGGGCCCCTCCACTTT. It translates to CASRLGQGFGPLHF.

CDR3: CASSLTRDSNQPQHF. CDR3 DNA sequence: TGTGCCAGCAGCTTAACTCGGGATAGCAATCAGCCCCAGCATTTT. V is TRBV7-3 and J is TRBJ1-5; D unresolved. V lost 0 bases and J lost 0, with 6 bases in between. The germline V gene encodes CDR1 SGHTA and CDR2 FQGTGA. The length of the CDR3 is 15 residues.